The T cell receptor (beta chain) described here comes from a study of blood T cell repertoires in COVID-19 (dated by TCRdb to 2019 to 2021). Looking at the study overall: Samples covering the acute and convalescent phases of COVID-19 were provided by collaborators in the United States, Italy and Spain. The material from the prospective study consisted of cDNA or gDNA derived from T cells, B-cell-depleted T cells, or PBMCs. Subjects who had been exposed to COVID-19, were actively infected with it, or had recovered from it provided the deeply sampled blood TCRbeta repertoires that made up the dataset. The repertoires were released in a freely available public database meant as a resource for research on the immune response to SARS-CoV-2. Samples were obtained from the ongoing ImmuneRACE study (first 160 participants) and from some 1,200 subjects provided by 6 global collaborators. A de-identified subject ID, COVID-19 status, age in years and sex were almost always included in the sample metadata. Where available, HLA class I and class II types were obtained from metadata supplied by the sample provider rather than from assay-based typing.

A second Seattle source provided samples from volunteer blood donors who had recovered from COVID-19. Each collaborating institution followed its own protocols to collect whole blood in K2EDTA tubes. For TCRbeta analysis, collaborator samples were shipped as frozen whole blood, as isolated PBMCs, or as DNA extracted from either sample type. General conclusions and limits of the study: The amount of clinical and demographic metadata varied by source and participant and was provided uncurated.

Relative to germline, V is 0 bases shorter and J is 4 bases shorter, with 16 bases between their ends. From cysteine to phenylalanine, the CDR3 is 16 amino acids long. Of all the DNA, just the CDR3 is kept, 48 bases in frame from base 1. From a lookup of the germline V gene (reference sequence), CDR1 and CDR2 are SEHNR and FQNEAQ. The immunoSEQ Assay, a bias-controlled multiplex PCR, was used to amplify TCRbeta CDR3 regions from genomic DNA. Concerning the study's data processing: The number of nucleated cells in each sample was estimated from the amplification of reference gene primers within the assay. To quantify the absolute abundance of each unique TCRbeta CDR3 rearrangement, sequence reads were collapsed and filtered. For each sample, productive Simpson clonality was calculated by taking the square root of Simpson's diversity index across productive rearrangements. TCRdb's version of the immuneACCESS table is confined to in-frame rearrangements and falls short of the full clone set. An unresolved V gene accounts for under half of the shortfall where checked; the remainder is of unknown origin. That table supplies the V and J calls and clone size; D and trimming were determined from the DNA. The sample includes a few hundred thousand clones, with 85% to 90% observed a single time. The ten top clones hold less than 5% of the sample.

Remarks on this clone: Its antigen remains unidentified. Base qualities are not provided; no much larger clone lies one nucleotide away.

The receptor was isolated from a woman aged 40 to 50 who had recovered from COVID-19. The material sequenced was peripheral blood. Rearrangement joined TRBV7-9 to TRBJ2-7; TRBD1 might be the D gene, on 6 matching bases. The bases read TGTGCCAGCAGCTTAGCGCAAATGGGACACGGATACGAGCAGTACTTC. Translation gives CASSLAQMGHGYEQYF. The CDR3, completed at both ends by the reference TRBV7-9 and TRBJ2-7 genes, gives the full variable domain DTGVSQNPRHKITKRGQNVTFRCDPISEHNRLYWYRQTLGQGPEFLTYFQNEAQLEKSRLLSDRFSAERPKGSFSTLEIQRTEQGDSAMYLCASSLAQMGHGYEQYFGPGTRLTVT.